This TCR beta chain was recorded in a study of CD8+CD57+ T cells in acquired aplastic anemia. V was cut by 4 bases and J by 0 bases, with 10 bases left in between. In germline, CDR1 is MNHNS, CDR2 SASEGT. The CDR3 contains 15 residues. Both TCR beta VDJ combination and CDR3 sequence profiling were carried out. Genomic DNA was the template for this profiling. TCRdb reanalysed the reads using MiXCR and keeps one entry per CDR3 protein. The sample includes 150,000 to 200,000 distinct CDR3 sequences, about 60% of them seen just once. Points on this clonotype: A read error may be the cause here, since a much bigger clone is one base away.

V and J are TRBV6-1 and TRBJ1-5; no firm D call. This TCR came from a human donor in good health. The sample comprised sorted CD4+, CD8+, or CD8+CD57+ T cells (not recorded which) from PBMCs. The CDR3 DNA reads as TGTGCCAGCAGTGGATACGGGTATAGCAATCAGCCCCAGCATTTT. Encoded protein: CASSGYGYSNQPQHF.